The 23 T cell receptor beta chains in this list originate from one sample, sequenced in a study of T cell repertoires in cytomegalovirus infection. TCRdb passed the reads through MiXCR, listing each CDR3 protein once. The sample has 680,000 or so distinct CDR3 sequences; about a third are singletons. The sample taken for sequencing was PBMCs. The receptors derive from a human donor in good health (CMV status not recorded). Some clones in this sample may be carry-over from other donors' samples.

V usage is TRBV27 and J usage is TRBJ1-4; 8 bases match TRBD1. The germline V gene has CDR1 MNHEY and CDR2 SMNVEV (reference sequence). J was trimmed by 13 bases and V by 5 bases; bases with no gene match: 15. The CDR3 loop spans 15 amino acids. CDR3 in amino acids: CASSPGTGELTGLFF. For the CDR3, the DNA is TGTGCCAGCAGTCCCGGGACAGGCGAGCTAACTGGACTGTTTTTT.

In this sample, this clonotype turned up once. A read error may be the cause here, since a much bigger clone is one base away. CDR3 protein: CSARTSKNIPYF. The CDR3 region has the DNA TGCAGTGCTCGGACTAGCAAAAACATTCCGTACTTC. V gene TRBV20-1 combines with J gene TRBJ2-4; TRBD2 agrees at 8 bases. Germline V CDR1 and CDR2: DFQATT, SNEGSKA (reference sequence). This CDR3 spans 12 amino acids.

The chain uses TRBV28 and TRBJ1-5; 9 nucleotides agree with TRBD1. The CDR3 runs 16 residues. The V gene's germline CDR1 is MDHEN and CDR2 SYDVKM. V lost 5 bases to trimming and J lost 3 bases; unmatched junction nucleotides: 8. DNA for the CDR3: TGTGCCAGCAGTCCGAGGACAGGGGACCTCAATCAGCCCCAGCATTTT. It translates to CASSPRTGDLNQPQHF.

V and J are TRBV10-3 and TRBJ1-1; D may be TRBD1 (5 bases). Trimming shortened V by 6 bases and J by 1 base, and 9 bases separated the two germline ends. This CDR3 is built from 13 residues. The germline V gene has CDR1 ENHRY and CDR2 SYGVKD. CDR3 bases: TGTGCCATCAGGGGGACGGAGAACACTGAAGCTTTCTTT. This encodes CAIRGTENTEAFF.

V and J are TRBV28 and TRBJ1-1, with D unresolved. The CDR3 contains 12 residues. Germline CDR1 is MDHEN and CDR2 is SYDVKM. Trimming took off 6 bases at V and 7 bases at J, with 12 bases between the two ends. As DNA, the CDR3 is TGTGCCAGCAGCCTCATTGAAGGTGAAGCTTTCTTT. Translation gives CASSLIEGEAFF.

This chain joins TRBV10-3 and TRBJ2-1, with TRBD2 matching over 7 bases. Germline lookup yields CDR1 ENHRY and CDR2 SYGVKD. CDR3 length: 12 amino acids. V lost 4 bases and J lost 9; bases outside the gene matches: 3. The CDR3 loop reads CAISGGGGEQFF. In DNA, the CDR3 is TGTGCCATCAGTGGGGGGGGAGGTGAGCAGTTCTTC.

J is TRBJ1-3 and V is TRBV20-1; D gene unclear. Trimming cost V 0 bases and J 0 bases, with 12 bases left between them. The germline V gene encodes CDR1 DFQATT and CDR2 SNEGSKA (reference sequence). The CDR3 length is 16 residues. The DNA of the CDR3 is TGCAGTGCTAGAGATAACCCCCAGAGCTCTGGAAACACCATATATTTT. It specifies CSARDNPQSSGNTIYF.

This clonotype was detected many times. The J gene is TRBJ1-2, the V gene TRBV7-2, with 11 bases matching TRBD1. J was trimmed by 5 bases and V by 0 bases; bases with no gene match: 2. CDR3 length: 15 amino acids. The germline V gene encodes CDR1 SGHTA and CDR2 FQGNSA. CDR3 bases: TGTGCCAGCAGCTTAGCCGGACAGGGGGCTTATGGCTACACCTTC. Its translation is CASSLAGQGAYGYTF.

This chain's CDR3 is CASSTPGGKRNTEAFF. CDR3 DNA sequence: TGTGCCAGCAGTACCCCGGGGGGCAAACGGAACACTGAAGCTTTCTTT. The chain joins TRBV28 to TRBJ1-1; a possible D gene is TRBD1 (6 bases). Germline CDR1 is MDHEN and CDR2 is SYDVKM. This CDR3 has 16 amino acids. V was clipped by 5 bases and J by 1 base, with 17 bases between them.

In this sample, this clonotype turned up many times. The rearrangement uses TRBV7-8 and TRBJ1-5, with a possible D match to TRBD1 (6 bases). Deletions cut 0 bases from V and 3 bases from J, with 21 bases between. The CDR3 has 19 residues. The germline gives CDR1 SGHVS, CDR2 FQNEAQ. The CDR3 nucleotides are TGTGCCAGCAGCTTAGCGCTAAGAGGGAGCACAGGGCTCAATCAGCCCCAGCATTTT. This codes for CASSLALRGSTGLNQPQHF.

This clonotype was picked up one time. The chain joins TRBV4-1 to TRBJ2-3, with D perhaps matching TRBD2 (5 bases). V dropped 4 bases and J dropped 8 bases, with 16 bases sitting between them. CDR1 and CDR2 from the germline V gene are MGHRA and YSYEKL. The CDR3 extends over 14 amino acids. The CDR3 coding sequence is TGCGCCAGCAGCCCAGATAGCGTGGTGGTTACGCAGTATTTT. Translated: CASSPDSVVVTQYF.

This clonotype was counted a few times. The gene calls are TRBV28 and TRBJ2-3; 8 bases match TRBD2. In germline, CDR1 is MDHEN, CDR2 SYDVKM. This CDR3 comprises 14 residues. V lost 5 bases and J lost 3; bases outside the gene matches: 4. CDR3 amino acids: CASSRQRETDTQYF. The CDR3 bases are TGTGCCAGCAGTCGACAGCGGGAGACAGATACGCAGTATTTT.

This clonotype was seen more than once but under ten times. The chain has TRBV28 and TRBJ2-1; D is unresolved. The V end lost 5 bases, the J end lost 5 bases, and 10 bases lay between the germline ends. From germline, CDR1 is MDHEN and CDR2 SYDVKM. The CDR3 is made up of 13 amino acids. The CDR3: CASSPIGHNEQFF. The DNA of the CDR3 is TGTGCCAGCAGTCCAATTGGGCACAATGAGCAGTTCTTC.

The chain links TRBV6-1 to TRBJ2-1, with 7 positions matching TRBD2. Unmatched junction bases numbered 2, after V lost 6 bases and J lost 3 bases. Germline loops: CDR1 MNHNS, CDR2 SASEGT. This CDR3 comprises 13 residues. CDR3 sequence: CASSRDYYNEQFF. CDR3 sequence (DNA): TGTGCCAGCAGCCGGGACTACTACAATGAGCAGTTCTTC.

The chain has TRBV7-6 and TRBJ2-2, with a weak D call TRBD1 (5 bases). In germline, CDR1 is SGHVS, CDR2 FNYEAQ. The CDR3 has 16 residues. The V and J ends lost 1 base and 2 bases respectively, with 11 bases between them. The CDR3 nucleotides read TGTGCCAGCAGCTTAGGCCCGTGGGGCAACACCGGGGAGCTGTTTTTT. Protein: CASSLGPWGNTGELFF.

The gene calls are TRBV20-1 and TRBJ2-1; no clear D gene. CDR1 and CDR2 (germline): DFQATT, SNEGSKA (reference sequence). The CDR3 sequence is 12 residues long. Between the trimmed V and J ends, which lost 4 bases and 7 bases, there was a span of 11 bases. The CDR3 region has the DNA TGCAGTGCTATCGTAGACGTTAATGAGCAGTTCTTC. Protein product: CSAIVDVNEQFF.

The CDR3 nucleotides are TGTGCCAGCAGCTCTGGACAGGAGGTAGCCAAAAACATTCAGTACTTC. Its translation: CASSSGQEVAKNIQYF. The V and J genes are TRBV7-9 and TRBJ2-4; 7 bases match TRBD1. Germline V gene data show CDR1 as SEHNR and CDR2 as FQNEAQ (reference sequence). V lost 4 bases to trimming and J lost 0 bases; unmatched junction nucleotides: 6. The CDR3 is made up of 16 amino acids. Variable domain in full (rest from reference TRBV7-9 and TRBJ2-4): DTGVSQNPRHKITKRGQNVTFRCDPISEHNRLYWYRQTLGQGPEFLTYFQNEAQLEKSRLLSDRFSAERPKGSFSTLEIQRTEQGDSAMYLCASSSGQEVAKNIQYFGAGTRLSVL.

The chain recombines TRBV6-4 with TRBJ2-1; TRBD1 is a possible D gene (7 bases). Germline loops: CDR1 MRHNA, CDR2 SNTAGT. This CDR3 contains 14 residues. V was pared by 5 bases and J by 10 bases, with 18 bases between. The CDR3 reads CASSPEGAGKEQFF. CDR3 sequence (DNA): TGTGCCAGCAGTCCGGAGGGGGCAGGAAAGGAGCAGTTCTTC.

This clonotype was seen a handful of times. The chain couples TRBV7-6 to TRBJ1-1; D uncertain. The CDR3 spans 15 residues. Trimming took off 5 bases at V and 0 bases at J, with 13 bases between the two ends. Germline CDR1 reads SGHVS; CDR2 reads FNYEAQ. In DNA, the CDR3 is TGTGCCAGCAGCCCGTCGGAACGGCTGAACACTGAAGCTTTCTTT. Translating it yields CASSPSERLNTEAFF. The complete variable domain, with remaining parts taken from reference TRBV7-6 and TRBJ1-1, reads GAGVSQSPRYKVTKRGQDVALRCDPISGHVSLYWYRQALGQGPEFLTYFNYEAQQDKSGLPNDRFSAERPEGSISTLTIQRTEQRDSAMYRCASSPSERLNTEAFFGQGTRLTVV.

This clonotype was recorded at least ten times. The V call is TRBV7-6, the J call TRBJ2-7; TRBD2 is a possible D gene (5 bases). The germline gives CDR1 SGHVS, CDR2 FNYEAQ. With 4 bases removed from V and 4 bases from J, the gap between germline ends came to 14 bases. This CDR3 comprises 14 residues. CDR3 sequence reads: CASSSRIRDYEQYF. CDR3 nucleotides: TGTGCCAGCAGCTCCCGAATTCGGGATTACGAGCAGTACTTC.

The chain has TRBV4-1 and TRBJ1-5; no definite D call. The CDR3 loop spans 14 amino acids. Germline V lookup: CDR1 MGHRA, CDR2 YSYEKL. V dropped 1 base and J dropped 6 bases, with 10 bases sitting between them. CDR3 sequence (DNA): TGCGCCAGCAGCCAAGTGCGGTCCGGTCAGCCCCAGCATTTT. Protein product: CASSQVRSGQPQHF.

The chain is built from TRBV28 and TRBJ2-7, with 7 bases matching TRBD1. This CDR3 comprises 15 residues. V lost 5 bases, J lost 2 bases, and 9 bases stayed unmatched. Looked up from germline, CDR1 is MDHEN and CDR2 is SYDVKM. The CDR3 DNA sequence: TGTGCCAGCAGTCCCCCACTCGGGACAGCCTACGAGCAGTACTTC. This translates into CASSPPLGTAYEQYF.

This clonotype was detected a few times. For the CDR3, the DNA is TGTGCCAGTAGTATAGTGATGGGAAGCCTCGGGAAGTACTTC. This codes for CASSIVMGSLGKYF. The V call is TRBV19, the J call TRBJ2-5; D might be TRBD2 (5 bases). Germline lookup yields CDR1 LNHDA and CDR2 SQIVND (reference sequence). This CDR3 comprises 14 residues. Trimming left V 1 base short and J 12 bases short, with 18 bases between.